Presented here are 27 T cell receptor beta chains from one specimen sequenced in a study of CD8+CD57+ T cells in acquired aplastic anemia. TCR beta VDJ and CDR3 profiling used genomic DNA as template. TCRdb used MiXCR to reprocess the reads, holding one entry per CDR3 protein. This sample has approximately 65,000 distinct CDR3 sequences, with 45% to 70% found just once. The source material was sorted CD4+, CD8+, or CD8+CD57+ T cells (not recorded which) from PBMCs. The receptors derive from a human donor in good health, serving as a control.

This clonotype has more than one count but fewer than ten. The J gene is TRBJ2-5, the V gene TRBV24-1, with D perhaps being TRBD1 or TRBD2 (5 bases each). The V and J ends lost 3 bases and 0 bases respectively, with 13 bases between them. The CDR3 length is 16 residues. In germline, CDR1 is KGHDR, CDR2 SFDVKD. In DNA, the CDR3 is TGTGCCACCAGTGATGCCATGGGACGGGACCAAGAGACCCAGTACTTC. It yields the protein CATSDAMGRDQETQYF.

The chain links TRBV2 to TRBJ2-3; TRBD1 or TRBD2 may be the D gene (6 bases each). V lost 4 bases to trimming and J lost 7 bases, with 18 bases between them. Germline CDR1 and CDR2: SNHLY and FYNNEI. CDR3 length: 15 amino acids. DNA for the CDR3: TGTGCCAGCAGTGTGACGATCGGGGGCGTCTATACGCAGTATTTT. Amino acids: CASSVTIGGVYTQYF.

The chain is built from TRBV7-6 and TRBJ2-7; D is perhaps TRBD1 (6 bases). Trimming shortened V by 11 bases and J by 6 bases, and 14 bases separated the two germline ends. Per the germline V gene, CDR1 is SGHVS and CDR2 is FNYEAQ. CDR3 length: 11 amino acids. The CDR3: CAGQGRREQYF. In nucleotides, the CDR3 is TGTGCCGGGCAGGGGCGACGCGAGCAGTACTTC.

The CDR3 DNA reads TGTGCCAGCAGTAGGGAGCGGGAGGGCCTCGATACGCAGTATTTT. It codes for CASSREREGLDTQYF. V is TRBV6-1 and J is TRBJ2-3; TRBD2 matches 10 bases. Per germline, CDR1 MNHNS and CDR2 SASEGT. V gave up 5 bases and J gave up 6 bases; unmatched junction bases: 8. This CDR3 is built from 15 residues.

This clonotype was detected a few times. The V call is TRBV5-1, the J call TRBJ2-7; maybe TRBD2 (5 bases). Germline-derived CDR1 and CDR2 are SGHRS and YFSETQ. CDR3 length equals 13 residues. Deletions cut 4 bases from V and 7 bases from J, with 15 bases between. The CDR3 protein is CASSPFSSGEQYF. The CDR3 nucleotides are TGCGCCAGCAGCCCGTTTTCATCGGGGGAGCAGTACTTC.

The J gene is TRBJ1-6, the V gene TRBV6-1; D remains unclear. This CDR3 has 15 residues. Germline values: CDR1 MNHNS, CDR2 SASEGT. V was cut by 2 bases and J by 6 bases, with 11 bases left in between. CDR3 nucleotides: TGTGCCAGCAGTGAAACACCTGCAGTTAATTCACCCCTCCACTTT. Translated: CASSETPAVNSPLHF.

The chain links TRBV11-2 to TRBJ2-5; D gene uncertain. Trimming took off 1 base at V and 1 base at J, with 10 bases between the two ends. The germline V gene has CDR1 SGHAT and CDR2 FQNNGV. The length of the CDR3 is 15 residues. The CDR3 is CASSLGSSVQETQYF. The DNA of the CDR3 is TGTGCCAGCAGCTTAGGTTCGTCGGTCCAAGAGACCCAGTACTTC.

A remark on this clonotype: A read error is possible here, since a much larger clone lies one base away. The genes are TRBV28 and TRBJ1-1; D unresolved. Between the trimmed V and J ends, which lost 8 bases and 8 bases, there was a span of 12 bases. The CDR3 sequence is 11 residues long. The germline V gene encodes CDR1 MDHEN and CDR2 SYDVKM. The CDR3 DNA follows: TGTGCCAGCTACGCACATCGAGAAGCTTTCTTT. Its translation: CASYAHREAFF.

J is TRBJ2-7 and V is TRBV5-1; 11 bases agree with TRBD1. Per germline, CDR1 SGHRS and CDR2 YFSETQ. V lost 4 bases to trimming and J lost 6 bases; unmatched junction nucleotides: 6. The CDR3 sequence is 14 residues long. The CDR3 DNA sequence: TGCGCCAGCAGCACAGGACAGGGGGCCGGCGAGCAGTACTTC. Protein sequence: CASSTGQGAGEQYF.

The rearrangement joins TRBV2 to TRBJ2-7; D ambiguous. Looked up from germline, CDR1 is SNHLY and CDR2 is FYNNEI. The length of the CDR3 is 11 residues. The CDR3 loop reads CAIRGRNEQYF. CDR3 nucleotide sequence: TGTGCGATCCGAGGTCGGAACGAGCAGTACTTC.

The chain joins TRBV7-8 to TRBJ2-7; 9 bases are shared with TRBD2. The CDR3 covers 16 residues. Per the germline V gene, CDR1 is SGHVS and CDR2 is FQNEAQ. V lost 1 base and J lost 0; bases outside the gene matches: 4. The CDR3 protein is CASSLEAGGRSYEQYF. In nucleotides, the CDR3 is TGTGCCAGCAGCTTAGAGGCGGGAGGGCGCTCCTACGAGCAGTACTTC. Full variable domain (remainder filled in from reference TRBV7-8 and TRBJ2-7): GAGVSQSPRYKVAKRGQDVALRCDPISGHVSLFWYQQALGQGPEFLTYFQNEAQLDKSGLPSDRFFAERPEGSVSTLKIQRTQQEDSAVYLCASSLEAGGRSYEQYFGPGTRLTVT.

This chain joins TRBV15 and TRBJ1-5; 7 nucleotides line up with TRBD1. This CDR3 has 15 amino acids. Germline V gene sequence: CDR1 LNHNV, CDR2 YYDKDF (reference sequence). V trimming: 5 bases; J trimming: 0 bases; junction bases outside the gene matches: 4. The CDR3 DNA is TGTGCCACCAGCCCGGACAGGAATAGCAATCAGCCCCAGCATTTT. This gives the protein CATSPDRNSNQPQHF.

The chain carries TRBV7-8 and TRBJ1-1; no clear D gene. Germline V gene data show CDR1 as SGHVS and CDR2 as FQNEAQ. Trimming removed 5 bases from V and 5 bases from J, with 18 bases in between. This CDR3 is 15 amino acids long. DNA of the CDR3: TGTGCCAGCAGCCCCCGCGGGCGGCATTTAACTGAAGCTTTCTTT. Translated: CASSPRGRHLTEAFF.

This clonotype was counted at least ten times. The chain links TRBV5-1 to TRBJ2-1, with a weak D call TRBD2 (5 bases). From germline, CDR1 is SGHRS and CDR2 YFSETQ. Trimming cost V 0 bases and J 2 bases, with 9 bases left between them. The length of the CDR3 is 15 residues. The DNA for the CDR3 is TGCGCCAGCAGCTTGGGCGGGTACGCCTACAATGAGCAGTTCTTC. Encoded protein: CASSLGGYAYNEQFF. The whole variable domain, filled in from reference TRBV5-1 and TRBJ2-1, reads KAGVTQTPRYLIKTRGQQVTLSCSPISGHRSVSWYQQTPGQGLQFLFEYFSETQRNKGNFPGRFSGRQFSNSRSEMNVSTLELGDSALYLCASSLGGYAYNEQFFGPGTRLTVL.

The gene calls are TRBV29-1 and TRBJ1-1; TRBD1 matches at 7 bases. The CDR3 is 16 residues long. Germline-derived CDR1 and CDR2 are SQVTM and ANQGSEA. CDR3 nucleotides: TGCAGAGCCCACCATAGGACCGGACAGGTAAACACTGAAGCTTTCTTT. Its translation is CRAHHRTGQVNTEAFF. Full variable domain (outside the CDR3, taken from reference TRBV29-1 and TRBJ1-1): SAVISQKPSRDICQRGTSLTIQCQVDSQVTMMFWYRQQPGQSLTLIATANQGSEATYESGFVIDKFPISRPNLTFSTLTVSNMSPEDSSIYLCRAHHRTGQVNTEAFFGQGTRLTVV.

This clonotype was seen at least ten times. The chain uses TRBV4-2 and TRBJ2-7; TRBD1 agrees at 7 bases. The trim removed 4 bases at V and 3 bases at J, leaving 12 bases unmatched. CDR3 size: 16 residues. Germline V CDR1 and CDR2: LGHNA, YNFKEQ. In nucleotides, the CDR3 is TGTGCCAGCAGCCCCAGACAGGGCAAGCTACTCTACGAGCAGTACTTC. Its translation: CASSPRQGKLLYEQYF.

The chain links TRBV11-2 to TRBJ1-6, with D maybe TRBD1 (5 bases). The CDR3 extends over 14 amino acids. Trimming shortened V by 0 bases and J by 10 bases, and 10 bases separated the two germline ends. In germline, CDR1 is SGHAT, CDR2 FQNNGV. CDR3 sequence (DNA): TGTGCCAGCAGCTTAGATCGGACATCATCACCCCTCCACTTT. This encodes CASSLDRTSSPLHF.

The gene calls are TRBV25-1 and TRBJ2-7, with TRBD2 matching over 8 bases. In germline, CDR1 is MGHDK, CDR2 SYGVNS. The CDR3 has 14 amino acids. Losses at the gene ends were 4 bases for V and 3 bases for J; bases not matched to a gene: 5. DNA for the CDR3: TGTGCCAGCAGTGCGATGGCGGGGGGCTACGAGCAGTACTTC. Translating it yields CASSAMAGGYEQYF.

The chain is built from TRBV29-1 and TRBJ2-7; no reliable D call. V lost 1 base, J lost 4 bases, and 5 bases lay in between. The V gene's germline CDR1 is SQVTM and CDR2 ANQGSEA. The CDR3 totals 11 residues. The CDR3 DNA is TGCAGCGTTGAAGTCCGTTACGAGCAGTACTTC. Its protein is CSVEVRYEQYF.

The gene calls are TRBV19 and TRBJ1-2; D call uncertain. Looked up from germline, CDR1 is LNHDA and CDR2 is SQIVND (reference sequence). The CDR3 runs to 14 residues. V was cut by 0 bases and J by 6 bases, with 11 bases left in between. The CDR3 region is CASSIDRAGDGYTF. In DNA form, the CDR3 reads TGTGCCAGTAGTATAGATCGGGCAGGTGATGGCTACACCTTC. Based on the CDR3 plus reference TRBV19 and TRBJ1-2, the full variable domain is DGGITQSPKYLFRKEGQNVTLSCEQNLNHDAMYWYRQDPGQGLRLIYYSQIVNDFQKGDIAEGYSVSREKKESFPLTVTSAQKNPTAFYLCASSIDRAGDGYTFGSGTRLTVV.

This clonotype was seen repeatedly, ten times or more. The V gene is TRBV4-1, the J gene TRBJ2-1, with a possible D match to TRBD2 (5 bases). The germline CDR1 and CDR2 sequences are MGHRA and YSYEKL. Deletions cut 1 base from V and 4 bases from J, with 17 bases between. This CDR3 is built from 17 residues. Here the CDR3 DNA reads TGCGCCAGCAGCCAAGGGATGCTAGCAGAAATATACAATGAGCAGTTCTTC. This encodes CASSQGMLAEIYNEQFF.

The chain employs TRBV11-2 and TRBJ1-1; D is possibly TRBD1 (5 bases). This CDR3 comprises 14 residues. The V and J ends lost 2 bases and 2 bases respectively, with 9 bases between them. The V gene's germline CDR1 is SGHAT and CDR2 FQNNGV. The CDR3, as DNA: TGTGCCAGCAGCTTATTCGGGGCTAACACTGAAGCTTTCTTT. Its protein is CASSLFGANTEAFF.

Concerning this clonotype: This likely comes from a read error, as the CDR3 has no conserved phenylalanine or tryptophan at its end. The rearrangement uses TRBV19 and TRBJ2-2; 7 nucleotides line up with TRBD2. V lost 5 bases, J lost 5 bases, and 8 bases stayed unmatched. Germline V gene data show CDR1 as LNHDA and CDR2 as SQIVND (reference sequence). This CDR3 has 15 residues. The CDR3 reads CASSRLAGATGELFL. DNA for the CDR3: TGTGCCAGTAGTCGACTGGCGGGAGCTACCGGGGAGCTGTTTTTG.

V is TRBV15 and J is TRBJ2-3; the match to TRBD1 covers 7 bases. Germline CDR1 is LNHNV and CDR2 is YYDKDF (reference sequence). The CDR3 has 15 amino acids. V was pared by 0 bases and J by 3 bases, with 3 bases of the junction left unmatched. CDR3 loop: CATSREGTATDTQYF. CDR3 DNA: TGTGCCACCAGCAGAGAAGGGACAGCTACAGATACGCAGTATTTT.

This clonotype was observed at least ten times. The chain has TRBV12-5 and TRBJ1-2; D remains ambiguous. This CDR3 is 11 amino acids long. Germline V lookup: CDR1 LGHNT, CDR2 FRNRAP. V was pared by 1 base and J by 7 bases, with 4 bases between. The DNA of the CDR3 is TGTGCTAGTGGTTTGGAGGCTGGCTACACCTTC. Protein product: CASGLEAGYTF.

The chain employs TRBV25-1 and TRBJ1-6; D ambiguous. CDR1 is MGHDK, CDR2 SYGVNS, per germline. The CDR3 consists of 14 residues. Trimming stripped 5 bases from V and 9 bases from J, with 14 bases between. CDR3 bases: TGTGCCAGCAGTATCGACGGCCTTCCTTCACCCCTCCACTTT. Translating gives CASSIDGLPSPLHF.

This chain uses TRBV20-1 with TRBJ2-1; D is uncertain. The germline V gene encodes CDR1 DFQATT and CDR2 SNEGSKA (reference sequence). The ends were cut back, 5 bases at V and 6 bases at J, with 8 bases in the middle. The length of the CDR3 is 11 residues. The CDR3 nucleotides are TGCAGTGCTTCTCGCGGCAATGAGCAGTTCTTC. Translating gives CSASRGNEQFF.